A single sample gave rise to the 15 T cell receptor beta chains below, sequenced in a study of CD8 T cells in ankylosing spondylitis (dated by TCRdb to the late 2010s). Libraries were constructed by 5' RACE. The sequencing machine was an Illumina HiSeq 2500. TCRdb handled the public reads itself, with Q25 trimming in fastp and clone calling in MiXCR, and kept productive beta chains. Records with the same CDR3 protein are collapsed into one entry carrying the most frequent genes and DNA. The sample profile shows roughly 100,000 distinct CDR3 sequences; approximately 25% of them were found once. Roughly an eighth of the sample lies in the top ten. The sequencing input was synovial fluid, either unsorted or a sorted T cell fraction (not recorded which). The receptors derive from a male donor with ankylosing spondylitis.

The CDR3 here is CASSLVEGRYEQYF. The CDR3 region has the DNA TGTGCCAGCAGCTTAGTAGAGGGCAGGTACGAGCAGTACTTC. The genes are TRBV7-9 and TRBJ2-7; D might be TRBD2 (5 bases). CDR1 SEHNR and CDR2 FQNEAQ come from the germline V gene (reference sequence). There are 14 residues in the CDR3. Trimming took off 1 base at V and 4 bases at J, with 11 bases between the two ends.

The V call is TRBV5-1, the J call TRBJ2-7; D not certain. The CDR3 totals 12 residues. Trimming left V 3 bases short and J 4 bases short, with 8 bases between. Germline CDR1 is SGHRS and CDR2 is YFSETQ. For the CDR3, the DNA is TGCGCCAGCAGCTGGAACGGGTACGAGCAGTACTTC. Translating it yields CASSWNGYEQYF.

CDR3 protein: CAIRERGLKEAFF. In DNA, the CDR3 is TGTGCCATCAGGGAGAGGGGGCTTAAAGAAGCTTTCTTT. The chain combines TRBV6-1 with TRBJ1-1; 7 nucleotides match TRBD1. J lost 8 bases, V lost 10 bases, and 13 bases had no gene match. The CDR3 has 13 residues. CDR1 MNHNS and CDR2 SASEGT come from the germline V gene.

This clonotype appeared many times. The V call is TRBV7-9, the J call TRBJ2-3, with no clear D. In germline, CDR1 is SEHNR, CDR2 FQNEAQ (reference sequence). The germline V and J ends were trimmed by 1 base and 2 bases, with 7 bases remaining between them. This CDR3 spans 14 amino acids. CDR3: CASSLVISTDTQYF. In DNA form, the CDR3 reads TGTGCCAGCAGCTTAGTGATTTCCACAGATACGCAGTATTTT.

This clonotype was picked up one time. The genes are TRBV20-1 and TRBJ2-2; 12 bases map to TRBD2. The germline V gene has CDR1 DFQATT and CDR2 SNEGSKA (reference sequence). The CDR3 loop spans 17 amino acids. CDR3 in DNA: TGCTGTGTCCAGAGTAGGACTAGCGGGACCAACACCGGGGAGCTGTTTTTT. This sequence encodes CCVQSRTSGTNTGELFF.

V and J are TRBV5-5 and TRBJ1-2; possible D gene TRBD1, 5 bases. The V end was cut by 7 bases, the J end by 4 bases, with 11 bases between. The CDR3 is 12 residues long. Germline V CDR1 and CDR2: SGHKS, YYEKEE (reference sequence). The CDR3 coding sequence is TGTGCCAGCGGGACGGGCACCTATGGCTACACCTTC. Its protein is CASGTGTYGYTF.

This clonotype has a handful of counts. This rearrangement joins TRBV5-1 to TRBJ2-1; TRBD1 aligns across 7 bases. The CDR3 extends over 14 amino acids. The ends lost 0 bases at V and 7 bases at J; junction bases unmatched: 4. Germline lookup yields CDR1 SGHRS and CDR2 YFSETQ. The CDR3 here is CASSLGTGENEQFF. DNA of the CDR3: TGCGCCAGCAGCTTGGGCACAGGGGAGAATGAGCAGTTCTTC. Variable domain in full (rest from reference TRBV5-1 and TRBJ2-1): KAGVTQTPRYLIKTRGQQVTLSCSPISGHRSVSWYQQTPGQGLQFLFEYFSETQRNKGNFPGRFSGRQFSNSRSEMNVSTLELGDSALYLCASSLGTGENEQFFGPGTRLTVL.

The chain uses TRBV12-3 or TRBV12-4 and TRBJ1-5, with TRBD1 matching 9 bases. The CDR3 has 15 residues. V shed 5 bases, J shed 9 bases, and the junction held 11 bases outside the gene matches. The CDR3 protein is CASSPTDRGLGPQHF. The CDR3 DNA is TGTGCCAGCAGTCCCACGGACAGGGGCCTAGGGCCCCAGCATTTT.

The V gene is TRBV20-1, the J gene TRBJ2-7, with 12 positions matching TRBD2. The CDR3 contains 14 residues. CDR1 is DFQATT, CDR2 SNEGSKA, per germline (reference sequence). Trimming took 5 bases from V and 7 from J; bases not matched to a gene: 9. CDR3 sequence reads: CSAPPGLAGSEQYF. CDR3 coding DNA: TGCAGTGCTCCTCCCGGACTAGCGGGATCTGAGCAGTACTTC.

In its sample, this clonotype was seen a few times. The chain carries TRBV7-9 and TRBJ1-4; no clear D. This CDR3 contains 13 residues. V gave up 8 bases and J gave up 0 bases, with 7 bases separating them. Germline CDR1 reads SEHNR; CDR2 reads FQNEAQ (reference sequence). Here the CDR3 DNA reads TGTGCCAGCTCAAGTGCAACTAATGAAAAACTGTTTTTT. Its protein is CASSSATNEKLFF.

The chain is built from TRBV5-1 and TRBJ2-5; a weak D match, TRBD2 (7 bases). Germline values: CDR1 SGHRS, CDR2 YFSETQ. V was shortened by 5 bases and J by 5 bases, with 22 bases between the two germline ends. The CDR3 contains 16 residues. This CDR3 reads CASRSGITGHGETQYF. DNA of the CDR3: TGCGCCAGCAGGAGCGGGATTACAGGGCACGGGGAGACCCAGTACTTC. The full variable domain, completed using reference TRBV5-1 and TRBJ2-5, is KAGVTQTPRYLIKTRGQQVTLSCSPISGHRSVSWYQQTPGQGLQFLFEYFSETQRNKGNFPGRFSGRQFSNSRSEMNVSTLELGDSALYLCASRSGITGHGETQYFGPGTRLLVL.

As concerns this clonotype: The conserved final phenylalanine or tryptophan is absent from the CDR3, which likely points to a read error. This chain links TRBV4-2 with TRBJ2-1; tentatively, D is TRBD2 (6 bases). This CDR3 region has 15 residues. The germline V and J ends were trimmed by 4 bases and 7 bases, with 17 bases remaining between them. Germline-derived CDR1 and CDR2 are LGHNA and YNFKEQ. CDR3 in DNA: TGTGCCAGCAGCCGCGGGACTGCCTTTGGAAATGAGCAGTTCCTC. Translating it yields CASSRGTAFGNEQFL.

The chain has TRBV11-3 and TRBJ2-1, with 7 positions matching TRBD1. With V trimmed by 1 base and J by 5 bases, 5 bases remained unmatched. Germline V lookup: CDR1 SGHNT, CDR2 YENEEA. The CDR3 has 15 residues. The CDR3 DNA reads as TGTGCCAGCAGCTTAGTTGGGACAGAGAACAATGAGCAGTTCTTC. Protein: CASSLVGTENNEQFF.

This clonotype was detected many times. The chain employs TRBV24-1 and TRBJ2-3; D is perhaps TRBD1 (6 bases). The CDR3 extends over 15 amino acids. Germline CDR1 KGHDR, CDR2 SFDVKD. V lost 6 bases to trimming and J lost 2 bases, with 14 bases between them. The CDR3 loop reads CATSSRTDPTDTQYF. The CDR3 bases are TGTGCCACCAGTTCCCGGACAGATCCCACAGATACGCAGTATTTT.

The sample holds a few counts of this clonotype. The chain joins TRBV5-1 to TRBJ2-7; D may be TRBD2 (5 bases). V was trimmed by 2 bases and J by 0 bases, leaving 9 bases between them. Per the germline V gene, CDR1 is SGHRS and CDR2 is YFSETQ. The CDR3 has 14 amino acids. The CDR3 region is CASSFSGSSYEQYF. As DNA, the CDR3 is TGCGCCAGCAGCTTCAGCGGTAGCTCCTACGAGCAGTACTTC.